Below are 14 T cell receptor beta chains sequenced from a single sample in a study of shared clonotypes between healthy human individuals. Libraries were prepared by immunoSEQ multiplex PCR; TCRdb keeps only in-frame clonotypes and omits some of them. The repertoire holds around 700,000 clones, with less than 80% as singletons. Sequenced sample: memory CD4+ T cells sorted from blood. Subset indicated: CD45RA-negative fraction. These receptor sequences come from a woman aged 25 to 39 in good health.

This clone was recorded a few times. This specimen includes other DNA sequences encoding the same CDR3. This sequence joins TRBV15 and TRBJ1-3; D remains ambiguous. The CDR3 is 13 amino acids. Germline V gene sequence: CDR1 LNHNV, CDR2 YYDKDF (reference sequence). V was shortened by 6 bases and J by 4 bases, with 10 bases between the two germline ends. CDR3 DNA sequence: TGTGCCACCAGGTTTGTCGGAGGAAACACCATATATTTT. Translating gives CATRFVGGNTIYF.

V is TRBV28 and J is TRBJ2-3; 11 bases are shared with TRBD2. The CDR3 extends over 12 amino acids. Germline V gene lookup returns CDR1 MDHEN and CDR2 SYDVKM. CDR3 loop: CSSGRNGDTQYF. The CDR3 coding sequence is TGTTCTAGCGGGAGGAATGGAGATACGCAGTATTTT.

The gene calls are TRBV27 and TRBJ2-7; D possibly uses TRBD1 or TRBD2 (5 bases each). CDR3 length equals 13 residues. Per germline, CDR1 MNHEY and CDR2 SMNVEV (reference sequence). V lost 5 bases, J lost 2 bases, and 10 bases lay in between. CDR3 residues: CASSIPGPYEQYF. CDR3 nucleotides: TGTGCCAGCAGTATCCCGGGACCCTACGAGCAGTACTTC.

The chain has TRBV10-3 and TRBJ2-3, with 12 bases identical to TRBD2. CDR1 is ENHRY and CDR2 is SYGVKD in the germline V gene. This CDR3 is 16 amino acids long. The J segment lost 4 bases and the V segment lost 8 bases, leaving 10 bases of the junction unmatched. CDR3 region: CAIQSASGRGPDTQYF. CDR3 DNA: TGTGCCATCCAATCGGCTAGCGGGAGGGGGCCAGATACGCAGTATTTT.

This CDR3 is CASSPGQVTYQPQHF. The CDR3 nucleotides are TGTGCCAGCAGTCCCGGACAGGTGACTTATCAGCCCCAGCATTTT. This chain joins TRBV28 and TRBJ1-5, with 7 bases that match TRBD1. The CDR3 contains 15 residues. Trimming at V came to 5 bases and at J to 5 bases, leaving 9 bases not matched to a gene. Germline-derived CDR1 and CDR2 are MDHEN and SYDVKM.

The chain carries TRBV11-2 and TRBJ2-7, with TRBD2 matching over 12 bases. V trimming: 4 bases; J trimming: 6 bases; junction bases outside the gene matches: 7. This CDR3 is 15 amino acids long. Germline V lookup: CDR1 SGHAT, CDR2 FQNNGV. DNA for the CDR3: TGTGCCAGCAGCTCTCCCCTAGCGGGAGGGCTCGAGCAGTACTTC. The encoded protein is CASSSPLAGGLEQYF. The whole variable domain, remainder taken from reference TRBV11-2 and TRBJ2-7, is EAGVAQSPRYKIIEKRQSVAFWCNPISGHATLYWYQQILGQGPKLLIQFQNNGVVDDSQLPKDRFSAERLKGVDSTLKIQPAKLEDSAVYLCASSSPLAGGLEQYFGPGTRLTVT.

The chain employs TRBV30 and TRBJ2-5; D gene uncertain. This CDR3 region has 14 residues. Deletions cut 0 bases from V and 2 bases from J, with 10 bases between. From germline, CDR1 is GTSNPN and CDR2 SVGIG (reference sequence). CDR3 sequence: CAWSVGASQETQYF. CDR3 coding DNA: TGTGCCTGGAGTGTTGGAGCGTCTCAAGAGACCCAGTACTTC.

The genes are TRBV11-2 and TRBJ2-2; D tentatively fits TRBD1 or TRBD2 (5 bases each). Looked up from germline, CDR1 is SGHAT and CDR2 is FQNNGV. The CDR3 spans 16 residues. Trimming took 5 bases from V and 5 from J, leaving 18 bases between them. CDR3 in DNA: TGTGCCAGCAGCCCCTCCGGGACCGGACTTACCGGGGAGCTGTTTTTT. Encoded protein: CASSPSGTGLTGELFF.

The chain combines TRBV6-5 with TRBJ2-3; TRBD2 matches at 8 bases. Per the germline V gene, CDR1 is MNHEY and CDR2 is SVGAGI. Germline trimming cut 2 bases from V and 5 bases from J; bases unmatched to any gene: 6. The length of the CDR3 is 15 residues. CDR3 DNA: TGTGCCAGCAGTTACGGAGCGGGAGCGAAAGATACGCAGTATTTT. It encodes CASSYGAGAKDTQYF.

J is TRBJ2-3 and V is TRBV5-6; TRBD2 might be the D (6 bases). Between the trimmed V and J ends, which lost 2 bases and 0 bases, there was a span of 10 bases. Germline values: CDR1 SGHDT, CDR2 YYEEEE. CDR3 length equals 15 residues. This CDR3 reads CASSFLALSTDTQYF. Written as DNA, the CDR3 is TGTGCCAGCAGCTTTCTAGCGCTAAGCACAGATACGCAGTATTTT.

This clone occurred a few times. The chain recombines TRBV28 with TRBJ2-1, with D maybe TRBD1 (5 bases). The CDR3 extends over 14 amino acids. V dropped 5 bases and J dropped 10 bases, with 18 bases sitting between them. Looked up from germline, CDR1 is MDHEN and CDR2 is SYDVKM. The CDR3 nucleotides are TGTGCCAGCAGTCCGCCGTGGGGCGGACAAGAGCAGTTCTTC. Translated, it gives CASSPPWGGQEQFF.

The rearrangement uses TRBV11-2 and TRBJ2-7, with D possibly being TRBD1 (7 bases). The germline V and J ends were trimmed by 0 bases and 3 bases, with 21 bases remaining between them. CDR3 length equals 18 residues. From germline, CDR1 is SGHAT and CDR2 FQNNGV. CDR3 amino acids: CASSLEGTEFSGGYEQYF. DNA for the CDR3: TGTGCCAGCAGCTTAGAGGGGACAGAATTTAGCGGAGGCTACGAGCAGTACTTC. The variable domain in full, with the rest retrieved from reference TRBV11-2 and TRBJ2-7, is EAGVAQSPRYKIIEKRQSVAFWCNPISGHATLYWYQQILGQGPKLLIQFQNNGVVDDSQLPKDRFSAERLKGVDSTLKIQPAKLEDSAVYLCASSLEGTEFSGGYEQYFGPGTRLTVT.

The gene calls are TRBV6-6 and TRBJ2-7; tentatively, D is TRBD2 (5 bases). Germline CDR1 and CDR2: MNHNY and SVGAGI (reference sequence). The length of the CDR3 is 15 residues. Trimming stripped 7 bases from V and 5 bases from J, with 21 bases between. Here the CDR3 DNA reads TGTGCCAGCAATGAGGGTCAGGCAGGAGTCGACGAGCAGTACTTC. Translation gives CASNEGQAGVDEQYF.

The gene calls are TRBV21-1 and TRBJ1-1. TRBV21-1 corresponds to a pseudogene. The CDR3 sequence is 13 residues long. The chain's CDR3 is CASSKEGGTEAFF. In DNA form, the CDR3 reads TGTGCCAGCAGCAAAGAGGGGGGCACTGAAGCTTTCTTT.